The rows below give T cell receptor beta chains drawn from one sample of a study of blood T cell repertoires in COVID-19. Repertoires were generated with immunoSEQ multiplex PCR, while TCRdb's copy carries only in-frame clones and drops some. The data contain hundreds of thousands of clones, about 89% of them singletons. The sample consisted of PBMCs or T cells enriched from blood (not recorded which). These receptor sequences come from a man in his forties who had recovered from COVID-19. Both conserved end residues are part of each CDR3. The order of the fields is J gene, clone size, V gene, D gene, CDR3 DNA, CDR3 protein. A D gene is named only where the DNA matches it firmly. Size is omitted from some rows. Given values are once, few, many or a class for expanded clones.

>TRBJ2-2|once|TRBV28|.
TGTGCCAGCAGGAGGGACACGAACACCGGGGAGCTGTTTTTT
CASRRDTNTGELFF
>TRBJ1-2|.|TRBV6-2/TRBV6-3|TRBD1
TGTGCCAGCAGTTTTAGGACAGGAGGGGATGGCTACACCTTC
CASSFRTGGDGYTF
>TRBJ1-1|once|TRBV5-1|.
TGCGCCAGCAGCGCGGGAGGGTACACTGAAGCTTTCTTT
CASSAGGYTEAFF
>TRBJ2-1|.|TRBV9|TRBD2
TGTGCCAGCAGCCCCACCGGGACTACCTACAATGAGCAGTTCTTC
CASSPTGTTYNEQFF
>TRBJ2-5|.|TRBV11-3|TRBD2
TGTGCCAGCAGCCAAGGACTAGCCTCGGAGACCCAGTACTTC
CASSQGLASETQYF
>TRBJ2-7|few|TRBV5-8|TRBD2
TGTGCCAGCAACCCTGTGGGACTACCCTACGAGCAGTACTTC
CASNPVGLPYEQYF
>TRBJ2-5|.|TRBV4-1|.
TGCGCCAGCAGCCAAAACACAGGGGAGACCCAGTACTTC
CASSQNTGETQYF
>TRBJ2-3|.|TRBV13|.
TGTGCCACTTCATCCTCCCTGGGCGGGATCACAGATACGCAGTATTTT
CATSSSLGGITDTQYF
>TRBJ2-2|.|TRBV5-5|.
TGTGCCAGCAGCTCTCCAGATGGGGGGGCAAACACCGGGGAGCTGTTTTTT
CASSSPDGGANTGELFF
>TRBJ2-1|once|TRBV7-2|TRBD2
TGTGCCAGCAGCTTCATGAGCGGGAGTTTCAATGAGCAGTTCTTC
CASSFMSGSFNEQFF
>TRBJ1-1|.|TRBV7-2|.
TGTGCCAGCAGCAAACACCCCAGCACTGAAGCTTTCTTT
CASSKHPSTEAFF
>TRBJ1-5|.|TRBV12-5|.
TGTGCTAGTGCTACAGGAGTATCTTATAGCAATCAGCCCCAGCATTTT
CASATGVSYSNQPQHF
>TRBJ1-2|.|TRBV2|.
TGTGCCAGCAGTTTAACCTGGACACTCTATGGCTACACCTTC
CASSLTWTLYGYTF
>TRBJ2-3|.|TRBV2|TRBD2
TGTGCCAGCGGAATCTTGGGGGGGAAGACAGATACGCAGTATTTT
CASGILGGKTDTQYF